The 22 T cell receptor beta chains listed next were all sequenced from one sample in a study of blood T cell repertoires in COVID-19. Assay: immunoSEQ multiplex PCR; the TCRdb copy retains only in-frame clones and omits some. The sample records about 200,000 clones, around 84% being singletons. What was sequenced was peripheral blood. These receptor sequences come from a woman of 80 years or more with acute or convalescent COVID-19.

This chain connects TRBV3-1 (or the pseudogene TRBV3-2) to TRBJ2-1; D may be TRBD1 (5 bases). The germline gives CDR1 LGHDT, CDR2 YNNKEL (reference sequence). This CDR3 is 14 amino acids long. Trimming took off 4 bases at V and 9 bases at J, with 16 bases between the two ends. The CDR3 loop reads CASSRSGSDGEQFF. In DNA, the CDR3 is TGTGCCAGCAGCCGGTCAGGGTCCGACGGTGAGCAGTTCTTC.

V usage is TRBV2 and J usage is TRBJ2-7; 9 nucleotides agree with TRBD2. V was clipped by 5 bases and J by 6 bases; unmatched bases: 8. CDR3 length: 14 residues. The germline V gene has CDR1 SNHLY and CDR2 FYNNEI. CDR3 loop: CASSNSGSRVEQYF. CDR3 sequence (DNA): TGTGCCAGCAGTAATAGCGGGAGTAGGGTCGAGCAGTACTTC.

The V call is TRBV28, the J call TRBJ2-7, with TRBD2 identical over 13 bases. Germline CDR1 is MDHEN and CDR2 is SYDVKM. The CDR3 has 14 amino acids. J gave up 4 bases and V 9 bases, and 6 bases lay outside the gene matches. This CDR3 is CASGGTSGAYEQYF. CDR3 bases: TGTGCCAGTGGGGGGACTAGCGGGGCTTACGAGCAGTACTTC.

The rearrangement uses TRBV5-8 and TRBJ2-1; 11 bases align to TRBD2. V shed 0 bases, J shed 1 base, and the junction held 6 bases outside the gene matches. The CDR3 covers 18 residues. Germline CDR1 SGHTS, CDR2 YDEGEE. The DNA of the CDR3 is TGTGCCAGCAGCTTGGCCCGGACTAGCGGGCCTTCCTACAATGAGCAGTTCTTC. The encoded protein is CASSLARTSGPSYNEQFF. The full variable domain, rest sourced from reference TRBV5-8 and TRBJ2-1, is EAGVTQSPTHLIKTRGQQATLRCSPISGHTSVYWYQQALGLGLQFLLWYDEGEERNRGNFPPRFSGRQFPNYSSELNVNALELEDSALYLCASSLARTSGPSYNEQFFGPGTRLTVL.

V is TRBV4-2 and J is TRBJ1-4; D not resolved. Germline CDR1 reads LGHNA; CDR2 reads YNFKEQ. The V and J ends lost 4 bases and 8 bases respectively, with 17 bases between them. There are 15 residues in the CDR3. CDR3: CASSPEAGGGEKLFF. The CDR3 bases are TGTGCCAGCAGCCCGGAGGCAGGCGGAGGGGAAAAACTGTTTTTT.

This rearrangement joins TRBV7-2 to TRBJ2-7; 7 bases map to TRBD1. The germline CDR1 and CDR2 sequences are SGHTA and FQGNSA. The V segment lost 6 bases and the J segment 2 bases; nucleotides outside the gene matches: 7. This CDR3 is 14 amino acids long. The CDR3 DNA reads TGTGCCAGCAGTGGACAGGCTTCAACCTACGAGCAGTACTTC. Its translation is CASSGQASTYEQYF.

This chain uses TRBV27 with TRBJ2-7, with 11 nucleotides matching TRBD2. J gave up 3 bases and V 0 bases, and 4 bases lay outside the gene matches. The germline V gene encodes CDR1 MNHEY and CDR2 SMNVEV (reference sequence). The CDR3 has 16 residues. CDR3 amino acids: CASSLSRLAGYYEQYF. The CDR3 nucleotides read TGTGCCAGCAGTTTATCCAGACTAGCGGGATACTACGAGCAGTACTTC.

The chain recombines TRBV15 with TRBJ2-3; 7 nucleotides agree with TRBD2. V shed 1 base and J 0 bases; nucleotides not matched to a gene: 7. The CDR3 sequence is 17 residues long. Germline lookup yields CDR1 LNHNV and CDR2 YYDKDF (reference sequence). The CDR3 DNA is TGTGCCACCAGCAGAGCCCTACTAGCGACTAGCACAGATACGCAGTATTTT. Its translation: CATSRALLATSTDTQYF.

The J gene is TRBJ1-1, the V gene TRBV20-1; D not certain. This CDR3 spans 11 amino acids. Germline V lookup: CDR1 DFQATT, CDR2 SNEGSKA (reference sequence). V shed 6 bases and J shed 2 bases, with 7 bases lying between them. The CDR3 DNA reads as TGCAGTGCAAAGCAAAACACTGAAGCTTTCTTT. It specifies CSAKQNTEAFF.

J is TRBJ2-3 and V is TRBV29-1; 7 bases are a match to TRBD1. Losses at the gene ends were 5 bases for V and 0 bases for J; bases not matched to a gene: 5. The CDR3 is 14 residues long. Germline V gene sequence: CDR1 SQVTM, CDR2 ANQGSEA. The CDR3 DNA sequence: TGCAGCGTTACAGGGGCCGGGAGCACAGATACGCAGTATTTT. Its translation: CSVTGAGSTDTQYF.

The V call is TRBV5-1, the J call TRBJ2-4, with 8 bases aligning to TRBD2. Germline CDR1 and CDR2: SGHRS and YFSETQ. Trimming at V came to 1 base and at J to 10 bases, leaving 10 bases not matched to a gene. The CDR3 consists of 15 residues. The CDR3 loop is CASSLTGSGGLIQYF. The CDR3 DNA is TGCGCCAGCAGCTTGACAGGCAGCGGGGGCCTGATTCAGTACTTC.

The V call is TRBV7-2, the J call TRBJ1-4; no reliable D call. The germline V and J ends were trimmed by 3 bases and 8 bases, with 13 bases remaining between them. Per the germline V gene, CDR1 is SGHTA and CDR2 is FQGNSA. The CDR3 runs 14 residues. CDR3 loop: CASSFVQSHEKLFF. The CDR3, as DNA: TGTGCCAGCAGCTTCGTACAGAGCCACGAAAAACTGTTTTTT.

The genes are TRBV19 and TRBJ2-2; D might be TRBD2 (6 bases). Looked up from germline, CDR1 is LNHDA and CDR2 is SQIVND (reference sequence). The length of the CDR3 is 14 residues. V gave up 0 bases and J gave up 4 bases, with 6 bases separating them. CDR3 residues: CASSIDGGTGELFF. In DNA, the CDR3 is TGTGCCAGTAGTATAGACGGGGGCACCGGGGAGCTGTTTTTT.

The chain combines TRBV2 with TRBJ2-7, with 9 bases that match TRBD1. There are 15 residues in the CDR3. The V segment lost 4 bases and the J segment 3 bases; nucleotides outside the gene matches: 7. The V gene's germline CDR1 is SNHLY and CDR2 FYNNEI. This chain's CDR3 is CASSVQQGALYEQYF. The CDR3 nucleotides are TGTGCCAGCAGTGTCCAACAGGGGGCCCTCTACGAGCAGTACTTC.

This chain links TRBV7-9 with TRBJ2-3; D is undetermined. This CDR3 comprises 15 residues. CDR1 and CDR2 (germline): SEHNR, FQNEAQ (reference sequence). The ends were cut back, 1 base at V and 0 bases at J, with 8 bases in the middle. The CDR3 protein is CASSLGLSSTDTQYF. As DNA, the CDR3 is TGTGCCAGCAGCTTAGGTCTTTCTAGCACAGATACGCAGTATTTT. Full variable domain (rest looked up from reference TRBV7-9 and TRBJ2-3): DTGVSQNPRHKITKRGQNVTFRCDPISEHNRLYWYRQTLGQGPEFLTYFQNEAQLEKSRLLSDRFSAERPKGSFSTLEIQRTEQGDSAMYLCASSLGLSSTDTQYFGPGTRLTVL.

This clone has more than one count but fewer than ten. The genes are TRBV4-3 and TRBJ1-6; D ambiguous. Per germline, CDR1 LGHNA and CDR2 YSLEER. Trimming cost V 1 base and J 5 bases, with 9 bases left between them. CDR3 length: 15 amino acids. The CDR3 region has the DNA TGCGCCAGCAGCCAAGCGCCGCAGAATAATTCACCCCTCCACTTT. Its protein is CASSQAPQNNSPLHF.

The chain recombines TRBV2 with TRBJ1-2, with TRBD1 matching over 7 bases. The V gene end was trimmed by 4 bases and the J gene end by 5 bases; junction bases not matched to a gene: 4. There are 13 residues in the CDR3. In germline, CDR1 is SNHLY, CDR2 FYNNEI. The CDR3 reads CASSGDSQYGYTF. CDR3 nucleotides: TGTGCCAGCAGTGGGGACAGTCAATATGGCTACACCTTC.

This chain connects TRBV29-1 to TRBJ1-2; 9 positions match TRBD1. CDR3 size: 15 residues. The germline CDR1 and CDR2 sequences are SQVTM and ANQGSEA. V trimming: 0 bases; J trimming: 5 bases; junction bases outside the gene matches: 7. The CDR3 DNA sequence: TGCAGCGTTGAAGAATATGGGACAGGGTCATATGGCTACACCTTC. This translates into CSVEEYGTGSYGYTF.

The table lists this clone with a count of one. CDR3 amino acids: CASSMGGSQGYGYTF. DNA of the CDR3: TGTGCCAGTAGTATGGGGGGATCTCAGGGCTATGGCTACACCTTC. The chain joins TRBV19 to TRBJ1-2; D perhaps matches TRBD1 (5 bases). V lost 3 bases, J lost 4 bases, and 15 bases lay in between. Germline assignment: CDR1 LNHDA and CDR2 SQIVND (reference sequence). CDR3 length: 15 residues.

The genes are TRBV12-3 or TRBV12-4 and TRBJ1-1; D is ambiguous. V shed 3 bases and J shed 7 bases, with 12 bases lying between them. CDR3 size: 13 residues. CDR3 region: CASSFTSVGEAFF. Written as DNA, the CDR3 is TGTGCCAGCAGTTTTACGAGTGTTGGTGAAGCTTTCTTT.

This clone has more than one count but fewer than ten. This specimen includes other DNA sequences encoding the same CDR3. CDR3 amino acids: CASSQGVGYTF. CDR3 nucleotide sequence: TGTGCCAGCAGCCAAGGCGTTGGCTACACCTTC. The chain carries TRBV3-1 (or the pseudogene TRBV3-2) and TRBJ1-2; D uncertain. Germline CDR1 LGHDT, CDR2 YNNKEL (reference sequence). This CDR3 has 11 amino acids. The germline V and J ends were trimmed by 1 base and 7 bases, with 4 bases remaining between them.

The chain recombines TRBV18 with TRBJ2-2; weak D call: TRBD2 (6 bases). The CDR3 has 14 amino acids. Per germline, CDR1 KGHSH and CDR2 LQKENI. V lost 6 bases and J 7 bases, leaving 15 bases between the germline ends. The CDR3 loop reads CASSPIGGIGELFF. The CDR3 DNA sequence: TGTGCCAGCTCCCCCATTGGAGGGATCGGGGAGCTGTTTTTT.